These 27 T cell receptor beta chains share one sample of origin, sequenced in a study of blood T cell repertoires in COVID-19. This table comes from immunoSEQ multiplex PCR, and its TCRdb copy is limited to in-frame clones, with some not included. The sample carries roughly 99,000 clones, over 70% recorded once. The material sequenced was peripheral blood. The source is a woman aged 80 or older with acute or convalescent COVID-19.

The genes are TRBV4-2 and TRBJ2-2, with 7 bases that match TRBD2. Trimming removed 4 bases from V and 5 bases from J; junction bases left unmatched: 7. Germline V lookup: CDR1 LGHNA, CDR2 YNFKEQ. The CDR3 has 15 residues. The CDR3 DNA follows: TGTGCCAGCAGCCCCTCGGATAGCGGGACCGGGGAGCTGTTTTTT. This translates into CASSPSDSGTGELFF.

By frequency in the sample, this clone is medium-sized (0.01 to 0.1%). The V and J genes are TRBV4-2 and TRBJ1-2, with no clear D. The CDR3 contains 17 residues. Between the trimmed V and J ends, which lost 0 bases and 7 bases, there was a span of 21 bases. CDR1 and CDR2 from the germline V gene are LGHNA and YNFKEQ. CDR3 sequence: CASSQDRVGRRSIGYTF. CDR3 DNA: TGTGCCAGCAGCCAAGATCGCGTGGGTAGGAGGAGTATTGGCTACACCTTC.

In this sample, this clone turned up a few times. The chain joins TRBV9 to TRBJ2-1; 10 bases match TRBD1. CDR1 is SGDLS, CDR2 YYNGEE, per germline. The CDR3 runs 15 residues. Trimming took 3 bases from V and 7 from J; bases not matched to a gene: 7. The CDR3 is CASSEWGTGANEQFF. The CDR3, as DNA: TGTGCCAGCAGCGAGTGGGGGACAGGGGCTAATGAGCAGTTCTTC.

This clone was observed a handful of times. The gene calls are TRBV19 and TRBJ1-4; D is ambiguous. The CDR3 totals 13 residues. Trimming removed 6 bases from V and 8 bases from J, with 13 bases in between. Germline loops: CDR1 LNHDA, CDR2 SQIVND (reference sequence). As DNA, the CDR3 is TGTGCCAGTAGCTCTGTCAGAAAGGAAAAACTGTTTTTT. This encodes CASSSVRKEKLFF. Full variable domain (outside the CDR3, taken from reference TRBV19 and TRBJ1-4): DGGITQSPKYLFRKEGQNVTLSCEQNLNHDAMYWYRQDPGQGLRLIYYSQIVNDFQKGDIAEGYSVSREKKESFPLTVTSAQKNPTAFYLCASSSVRKEKLFFGSGTQLSVL.

J is TRBJ1-1 and V is TRBV7-2; 7 positions agree with TRBD1. This CDR3 contains 15 residues. The V segment lost 4 bases and the J segment 4 bases; nucleotides outside the gene matches: 9. CDR1 and CDR2 (germline): SGHTA, FQGNSA. The CDR3 region is CASSSNPGQSTEAFF. The CDR3 DNA reads TGTGCCAGCAGCTCGAATCCGGGACAGAGCACTGAAGCTTTCTTT.

This clone was seen once. The V call is TRBV6-1, the J call TRBJ2-1, with 15 bases that match TRBD2. Germline V CDR1 and CDR2: MNHNS, SASEGT. J lost 7 bases, V lost 8 bases, and 6 bases had no gene match. The CDR3 covers 15 residues. Written as DNA, the CDR3 is TGTGCCAGCGGGATGGGACTAGCGGGGGGTAATGAGCAGTTCTTC. Amino acid sequence: CASGMGLAGGNEQFF.

The chain carries TRBV25-1 and TRBJ1-2, with D possibly TRBD1 on 6 matching bases. The CDR3 totals 12 residues. Trimming pared 4 bases from V and 8 bases from J, leaving 11 bases between. CDR1 MGHDK and CDR2 SYGVNS come from the germline V gene. In nucleotides, the CDR3 is TGTGCCAGCAGTGCGGGGGGCTTGGGCTACACCTTC. Amino acids: CASSAGGLGYTF.

This clone occurred once. The chain joins TRBV28 to TRBJ1-2, with D unclear. Germline CDR1 is MDHEN and CDR2 is SYDVKM. V was cut by 6 bases and J by 8 bases, with 13 bases left in between. The CDR3 is made up of 12 amino acids. The CDR3 spells CASSLGRKGYTF. The CDR3, as DNA: TGTGCCAGCAGCTTAGGGCGTAAGGGCTACACCTTC.

The rearrangement uses TRBV11-2 and TRBJ2-2; TRBD1 matches at 7 bases. The length of the CDR3 is 15 residues. With 5 bases clipped from V and 1 base from J, the junction kept 4 bases outside the gene matches. Germline loops: CDR1 SGHAT, CDR2 FQNNGV. The CDR3: CASSPRQGNTGELFF. In DNA, the CDR3 is TGTGCCAGCAGCCCCAGACAGGGGAACACCGGGGAGCTGTTTTTT.

The V call is TRBV3-1 (or the pseudogene TRBV3-2), the J call TRBJ2-2, with TRBD2 matching 7 bases. J gave up 5 bases and V 3 bases, and 15 bases lay outside the gene matches. The germline gives CDR1 LGHDT, CDR2 YNNKEL (reference sequence). The length of the CDR3 is 18 residues. The CDR3 bases are TGTGCCAGCAGCCATCACTCGGGGGGAGGGAGGAGGACCGGGGAGCTGTTTTTT. This codes for CASSHHSGGGRRTGELFF.

The chain is built from TRBV2 and TRBJ2-5; 8 positions agree with TRBD1. Germline V lookup: CDR1 SNHLY, CDR2 FYNNEI. The CDR3 runs to 12 residues. Trimming took 6 bases from V and 6 from J; bases not matched to a gene: 3. The CDR3 here is CASRRQGKTQYF. The CDR3 nucleotides are TGTGCCAGCAGGCGACAGGGGAAGACCCAGTACTTC.

The chain's CDR3 is CASSGGQNYGYTF. Written as DNA, the CDR3 is TGTGCCAGCTCAGGCGGACAGAACTATGGCTACACCTTC. The rearrangement uses TRBV18 and TRBJ1-2, with a possible D match to TRBD1 (6 bases). Germline assignment: CDR1 KGHSH and CDR2 LQKENI. The CDR3 covers 13 residues. The V end was cut by 5 bases, the J end by 2 bases, with 9 bases between.

This rearrangement joins TRBV25-1 to TRBJ2-3; 10 bases agree with TRBD2. CDR3 size: 16 residues. V was clipped by 2 bases and J by 4 bases; unmatched bases: 6. Per germline, CDR1 MGHDK and CDR2 SYGVNS. CDR3 amino acids: CASSEKSGGAPDTQYF. CDR3 coding DNA: TGTGCCAGCAGTGAAAAAAGCGGGGGGGCCCCAGATACGCAGTATTTT.

The chain carries TRBV11-2 and TRBJ1-6; 7 bases are shared with TRBD1. V lost 5 bases, J lost 10 bases, and 17 bases stayed unmatched. Looked up from germline, CDR1 is SGHAT and CDR2 is FQNNGV. The CDR3 contains 17 residues. The CDR3 protein is CASSKRTGGNADSPLHF. The CDR3, as DNA: TGTGCCAGCAGCAAACGGACAGGCGGCAACGCGGACTCACCCCTCCACTTT.

The chain couples TRBV19 to TRBJ1-4; D is perhaps TRBD1 (5 bases). The CDR3 is 14 residues long. The germline V gene encodes CDR1 LNHDA and CDR2 SQIVND (reference sequence). Trimming pared 7 bases from V and 3 bases from J, leaving 12 bases between. Written as DNA, the CDR3 is TGTGCCAGTATCCAGGGTGGAGCTAATGAAAAACTGTTTTTT. The encoded protein is CASIQGGANEKLFF.

About this clone itself: The same CDR3 arises from other DNA sequences in this sample as well. The genes are TRBV5-6 and TRBJ2-3, with 10 bases aligning to TRBD1. This CDR3 region has 15 residues. The trim removed 4 bases at V and 3 bases at J, leaving 5 bases unmatched. Germline CDR1 reads SGHDT; CDR2 reads YYEEEE. The CDR3 nucleotides are TGTGCCAGCAGCCCGGTGGGACAGGGGACAGATACGCAGTATTTT. Its translation is CASSPVGQGTDTQYF.

The rearrangement uses TRBV29-1 and TRBJ1-1, with 7 bases fitting TRBD1. The germline CDR1 and CDR2 sequences are SQVTM and ANQGSEA. The CDR3 consists of 12 residues. After removal of 6 bases from V and 2 bases from J, the junction contained 3 bases not matched to a gene. The CDR3 nucleotides read TGCAGCGTCCGGGACAGTAACACTGAAGCTTTCTTT. Translation gives CSVRDSNTEAFF.

V and J are TRBV6-5 and TRBJ2-3; tentative D call: TRBD2 (5 bases). Deletions cut 5 bases from V and 0 bases from J, with 9 bases between. The CDR3 loop spans 14 amino acids. CDR1 and CDR2 (germline): MNHEY, SVGAGI. The CDR3 protein is CASSTAGSTDTQYF. The CDR3 DNA follows: TGTGCCAGCAGTACCGCGGGCAGCACAGATACGCAGTATTTT.

The chain joins TRBV6-2 or TRBV6-3 to TRBJ1-5; D remains ambiguous. The V gene's germline CDR1 is MNHEY and CDR2 SVGEGT. The CDR3 runs to 16 residues. V lost 2 bases and J 2 bases, leaving 13 bases between the germline ends. CDR3 region: CASSYGLKRGNQPQHF. The CDR3, as DNA: TGTGCCAGCAGTTACGGACTCAAGCGGGGCAATCAGCCCCAGCATTTT.

This clone appeared a single time. J is TRBJ2-5 and V is TRBV7-2; 7 bases align to TRBD1. Per the germline V gene, CDR1 is SGHTA and CDR2 is FQGNSA. Losses at the gene ends were 5 bases for V and 12 bases for J; bases not matched to a gene: 9. There are 12 residues in the CDR3. The CDR3 region is CASSAYRGREYF. As DNA, the CDR3 is TGTGCCAGCAGCGCTTACAGGGGCCGTGAGTACTTC.

V is TRBV5-1 and J is TRBJ2-3, with 12 bases lining up with TRBD1. The CDR3 extends over 15 amino acids. CDR1 is SGHRS, CDR2 YFSETQ, per germline. The V segment lost 5 bases and the J segment 2 bases; nucleotides outside the gene matches: 3. CDR3 sequence reads: CASRTGQGATDTQYF. In DNA form, the CDR3 reads TGCGCCAGCAGAACGGGACAGGGGGCCACAGATACGCAGTATTTT.

The genes are TRBV7-2 and TRBJ2-5, with 8 bases aligning to TRBD2. V lost 4 bases to trimming and J lost 7 bases; unmatched junction nucleotides: 14. The CDR3 has 16 residues. Germline lookup yields CDR1 SGHTA and CDR2 FQGNSA. This CDR3 reads CASSSGYGGAGGTQYF. Here the CDR3 DNA reads TGTGCCAGCAGCTCGGGCTACGGGGGGGCCGGGGGGACCCAGTACTTC. The entire variable domain, with the rest obtained from reference TRBV7-2 and TRBJ2-5, is as follows: GAGVSQSPSNKVTEKGKDVELRCDPISGHTALYWYRQSLGQGLEFLIYFQGNSAPDKSGLPSDRFSAERTGGSVSTLTIQRTQQEDSAVYLCASSSGYGGAGGTQYFGPGTRLLVL.

This chain uses TRBV23-1 with TRBJ1-2; D not certain. TRBV23-1 is identified as an open reading frame with a role that is uncertain. Trimming cost V 5 bases and J 3 bases, with 13 bases left between them. The CDR3 consists of 14 residues. In nucleotides, the CDR3 is TGCGCCAGCAGTATCGGGATCCGGTACTATGGCTACACCTTC. Translation gives CASSIGIRYYGYTF.

V and J are TRBV7-6 and TRBJ1-6; 10 bases are a match to TRBD1. The CDR3 totals 15 residues. Germline loops: CDR1 SGHVS, CDR2 FNYEAQ. V was pared by 1 base and J by 9 bases, with 3 bases of the junction left unmatched. In nucleotides, the CDR3 is TGTGCCAGCAGCTTAGAGGACAGGGGGATTTCACCCCTCCACTTT. Translation: CASSLEDRGISPLHF. The complete variable domain, with remaining parts taken from reference TRBV7-6 and TRBJ1-6, reads GAGVSQSPRYKVTKRGQDVALRCDPISGHVSLYWYRQALGQGPEFLTYFNYEAQQDKSGLPNDRFSAERPEGSISTLTIQRTEQRDSAMYRCASSLEDRGISPLHFGNGTRLTVT.

This sequence joins TRBV6-5 and TRBJ1-2, with 9 bases identical to TRBD1. The CDR3 consists of 10 residues. Germline V gene data show CDR1 as MNHEY and CDR2 as SVGAGI. The J segment lost 10 bases and the V segment lost 8 bases, leaving 2 bases of the junction unmatched. The CDR3 loop is CASGQGTYTF. CDR3 nucleotides: TGTGCCAGCGGACAGGGGACCTACACCTTC.

The CDR3 region has the DNA TGTGCCAGCAGCCTGGGACTCCTTGGCTCTAATGAGCAGTTCTTC. Translation: CASSLGLLGSNEQFF. The chain employs TRBV11-3 and TRBJ2-1, with a weak D call TRBD2 (6 bases). The germline gives CDR1 SGHNT, CDR2 YENEEA. CDR3 length: 15 amino acids. The V end was cut by 5 bases, the J end by 7 bases, with 18 bases between.

The chain's CDR3 is CASRPTRVQETQYF. CDR3 nucleotide sequence: TGTGCCAGCAGGCCTACTAGGGTACAAGAGACCCAGTACTTC. The chain employs TRBV6-5 and TRBJ2-5; a possible D gene is TRBD2 (5 bases). V shed 6 bases and J shed 2 bases, with 13 bases lying between them. This CDR3 contains 14 residues. The germline V gene encodes CDR1 MNHEY and CDR2 SVGAGI.